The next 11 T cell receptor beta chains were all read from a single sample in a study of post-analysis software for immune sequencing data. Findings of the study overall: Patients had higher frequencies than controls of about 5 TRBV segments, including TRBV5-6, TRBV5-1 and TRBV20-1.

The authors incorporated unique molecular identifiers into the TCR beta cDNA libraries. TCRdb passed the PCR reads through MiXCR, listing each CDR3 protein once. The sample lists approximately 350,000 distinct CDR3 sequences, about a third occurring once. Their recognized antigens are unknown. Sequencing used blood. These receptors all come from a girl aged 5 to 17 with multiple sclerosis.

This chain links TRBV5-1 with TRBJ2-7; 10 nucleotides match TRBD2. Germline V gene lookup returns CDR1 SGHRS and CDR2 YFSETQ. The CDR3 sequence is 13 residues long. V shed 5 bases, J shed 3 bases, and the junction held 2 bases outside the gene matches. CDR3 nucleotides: TGCGCCAGCAGGCTAGCGGGGGACTACGAGCAGTACTTC. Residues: CASRLAGDYEQYF.

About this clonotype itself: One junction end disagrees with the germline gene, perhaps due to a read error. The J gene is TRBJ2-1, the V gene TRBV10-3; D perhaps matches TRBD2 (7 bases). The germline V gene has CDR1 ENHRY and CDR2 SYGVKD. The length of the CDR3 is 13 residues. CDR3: CATSESWGGEQFF. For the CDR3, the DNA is TGTGCCACCAGTGAGTCTTGGGGGGGCGAGCAGTTCTTC.

CDR3 sequence reads: CASRPTRSGNQPQHF. CDR3 coding DNA: TGTGCCAGCAGACCCACGAGGTCAGGGAATCAGCCCCAGCATTTT. The chain is built from TRBV6-5 and TRBJ1-5; maybe TRBD1 (5 bases). V lost 6 bases, J lost 4 bases, and 16 bases lay in between. CDR1 is MNHEY and CDR2 is SVGAGI in the germline V gene. The CDR3 has 15 amino acids.

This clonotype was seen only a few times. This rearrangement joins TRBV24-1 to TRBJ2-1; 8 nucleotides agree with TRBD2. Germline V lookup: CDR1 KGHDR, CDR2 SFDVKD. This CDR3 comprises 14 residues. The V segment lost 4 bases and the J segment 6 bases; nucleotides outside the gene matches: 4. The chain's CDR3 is CATSDLTSGNEQFF. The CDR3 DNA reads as TGTGCCACCAGTGACCTTACTAGCGGCAATGAGCAGTTCTTC.

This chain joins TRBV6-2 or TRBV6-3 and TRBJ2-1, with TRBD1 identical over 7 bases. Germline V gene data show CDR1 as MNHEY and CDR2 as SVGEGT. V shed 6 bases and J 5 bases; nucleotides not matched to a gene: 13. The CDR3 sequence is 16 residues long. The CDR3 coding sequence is TGTGCCAGCAGCCCCCTACAGGGGATAGCTAACAATGAGCAGTTCTTC. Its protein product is CASSPLQGIANNEQFF.

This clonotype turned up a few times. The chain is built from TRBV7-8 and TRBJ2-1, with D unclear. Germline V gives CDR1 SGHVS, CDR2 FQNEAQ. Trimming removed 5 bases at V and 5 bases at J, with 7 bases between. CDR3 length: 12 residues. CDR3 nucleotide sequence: TGTGCCAGCAGCCGCGGTAACAATGAGCAGTTCTTC. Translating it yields CASSRGNNEQFF.

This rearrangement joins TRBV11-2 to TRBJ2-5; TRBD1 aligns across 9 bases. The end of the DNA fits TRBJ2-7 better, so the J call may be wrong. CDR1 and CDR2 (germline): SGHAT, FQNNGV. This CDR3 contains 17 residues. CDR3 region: CASSTSEPGTGYYEQYF. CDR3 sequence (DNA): TGTGCCAGCAGCACATCTGAACCCGGGACAGGGTACTACGAGCAGTACTTC.

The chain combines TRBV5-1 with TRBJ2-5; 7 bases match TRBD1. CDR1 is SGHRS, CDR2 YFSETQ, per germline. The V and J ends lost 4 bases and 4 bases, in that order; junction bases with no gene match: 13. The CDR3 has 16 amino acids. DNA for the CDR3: TGCGCCAGCAGCGGTGGGGGACAGACCCGAGGAGAGACCCAGTACTTC. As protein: CASSGGGQTRGETQYF.

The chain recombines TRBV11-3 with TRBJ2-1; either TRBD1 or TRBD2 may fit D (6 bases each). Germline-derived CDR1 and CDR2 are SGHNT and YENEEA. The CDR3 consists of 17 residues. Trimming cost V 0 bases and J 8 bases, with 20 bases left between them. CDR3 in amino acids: CASSLDRGPGGRDEQFF. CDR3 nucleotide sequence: TGTGCCAGCAGCTTAGATCGTGGGCCCGGGGGCCGGGATGAGCAGTTCTTC.

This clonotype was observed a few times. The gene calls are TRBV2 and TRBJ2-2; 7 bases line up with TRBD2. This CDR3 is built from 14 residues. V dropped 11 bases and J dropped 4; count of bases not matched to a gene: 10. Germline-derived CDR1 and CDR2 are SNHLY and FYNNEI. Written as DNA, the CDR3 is TGTGCCGGGAGGACTAGAGGGCCCACCGGGGAGCTGTTTTTT. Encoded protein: CAGRTRGPTGELFF.

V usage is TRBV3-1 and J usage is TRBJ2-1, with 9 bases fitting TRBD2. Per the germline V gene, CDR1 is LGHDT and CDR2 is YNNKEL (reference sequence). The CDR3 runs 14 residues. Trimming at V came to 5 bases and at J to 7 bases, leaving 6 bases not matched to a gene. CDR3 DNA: TGTGCCAGCAGCGTGCGGGGGGGCCGGAATGAGCAGTTCTTC. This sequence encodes CASSVRGGRNEQFF.